This T cell receptor (beta chain) was profiled in a study of blood T cell repertoires in COVID-19. Study-wide background: The study drew acute and convalescent COVID-19 samples from the United States, Italy and Spain. In each case, the material was cDNA or gDNA derived from T cells, B-cell-depleted T cells, or PBMCs.

This CDR3 contains 14 residues. V shed 7 bases and J shed 4 bases, with 14 bases lying between them. The germline CDR1 and CDR2 sequences are SGHRS and YFSETQ. The data were produced by immunoSEQ multiplex PCR, yet TCRdb's version contains in-frame clones alone and is incomplete. The repertoire consists of tens of thousands of clones, with roughly 90% occurring once and the leading ten covering around 3.9%. The sample taken for sequencing was peripheral blood. V gene TRBV5-1 combines with J gene TRBJ1-4; D ambiguous. This clonotype was sampled from a man aged 50-59 years with acute or convalescent COVID-19. The CDR3 DNA reads TGCGCCAGCGGGGAGCGGGTCGGTAATGAAAAACTGTTTTTT. It specifies CASGERVGNEKLFF. The complete variable domain, with remaining parts taken from reference TRBV5-1 and TRBJ1-4, reads KAGVTQTPRYLIKTRGQQVTLSCSPISGHRSVSWYQQTPGQGLQFLFEYFSETQRNKGNFPGRFSGRQFSNSRSEMNVSTLELGDSALYLCASGERVGNEKLFFGSGTQLSVL.